This TCR beta chain comes out of a study of blood T cell repertoires in COVID-19. CDR3 length equals 15 residues. Deletions cut 6 bases from V and 2 bases from J, with 17 bases between. Per the germline V gene, CDR1 is SGHRS and CDR2 is YFSETQ. TCRdb's copy holds only in-frame clones and misses some; the assay was immunoSEQ multiplex PCR. The sample lists fewer than 250,000 clones, 87% occurring once. Sample: PBMCs or T cells enriched from blood (not recorded which). This sequence was found in a woman aged 25-40 years with acute COVID-19. This chain links TRBV5-1 with TRBJ2-5, with D possibly matching TRBD1 (6 bases). CDR3 nucleotide sequence: TGCGCCAGCACCCTCTTGGGGGCAGCACAAGAGACCCAGTACTTC. This translates into CASTLLGAAQETQYF. The full variable domain, its missing parts supplied by reference TRBV5-1 and TRBJ2-5, is KAGVTQTPRYLIKTRGQQVTLSCSPISGHRSVSWYQQTPGQGLQFLFEYFSETQRNKGNFPGRFSGRQFSNSRSEMNVSTLELGDSALYLCASTLLGAAQETQYFGPGTRLLVL.